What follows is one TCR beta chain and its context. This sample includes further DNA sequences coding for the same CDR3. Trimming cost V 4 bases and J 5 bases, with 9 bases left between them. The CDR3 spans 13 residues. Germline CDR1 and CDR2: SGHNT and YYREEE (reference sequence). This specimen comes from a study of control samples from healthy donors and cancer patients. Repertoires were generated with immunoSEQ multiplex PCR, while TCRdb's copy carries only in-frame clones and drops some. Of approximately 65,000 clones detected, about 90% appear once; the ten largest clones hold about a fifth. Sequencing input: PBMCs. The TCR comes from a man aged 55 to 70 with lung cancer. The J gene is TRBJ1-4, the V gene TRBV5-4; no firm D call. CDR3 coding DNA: TGTGCCAGCAGCAGTCAAGGCAATGAAAAACTGTTTTTT. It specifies CASSSQGNEKLFF.